What follows are 20 T cell receptor beta chains derived from one specimen sequenced in a study of T cell responses to AZD1222 COVID-19 vaccine. Measured with immunoSEQ multiplex PCR; TCRdb has only the in-frame clones, and not every one. The repertoire has about 110,000 clones, around 83% of them found once; the top ten carry 3% to 3.5%. Sequencing used peripheral blood, obtained on day 0 of AZD1222 vaccination. All receptors come from an adult in good health.

This chain connects TRBV7-2 to TRBJ1-1; D is ambiguous. Trimming removed 3 bases at V and 6 bases at J, with 11 bases between. CDR1 and CDR2 (germline): SGHTA, FQGNSA. This CDR3 region has 13 residues. Here the CDR3 reads CASSFSRGPEAFF. DNA of the CDR3: TGTGCCAGCAGCTTTTCCCGCGGACCTGAAGCTTTCTTT.

The chain joins TRBV14 to TRBJ1-6; D might be TRBD1 (5 bases). The ends were cut back, 5 bases at V and 9 bases at J, with 14 bases in the middle. The CDR3 spans 14 residues. The germline CDR1 and CDR2 sequences are SGHDN and FVKESK. The DNA for the CDR3 is TGTGCCAGCAGCTCGAGGGGTCCCAGTTCACCCCTCCACTTT. Its translation: CASSSRGPSSPLHF.

In this sample, this clone turned up a few times. The chain couples TRBV18 to TRBJ2-7; D may match TRBD1 or TRBD2 (6 bases each). This CDR3 has 15 amino acids. V lost 5 bases and J lost 2, with 16 bases in between. CDR1 KGHSH and CDR2 LQKENI come from the germline V gene. CDR3 protein: CASSEGKGGPYEQYF. The CDR3, as DNA: TGTGCCAGCTCAGAGGGTAAGGGGGGACCCTACGAGCAGTACTTC.

The rearrangement links TRBV30 to TRBJ2-3; possibly TRBD1 for D (5 bases). Germline V lookup: CDR1 GTSNPN, CDR2 SVGIG (reference sequence). The CDR3 extends over 14 amino acids. V was trimmed by 1 base and J by 2 bases, leaving 10 bases between them. The CDR3 spells CAWSADRDTDTQYF. CDR3 coding DNA: TGTGCCTGGAGTGCTGACAGAGACACAGATACGCAGTATTTT.

The gene calls are TRBV5-6 and TRBJ1-6; TRBD1 matches at 8 bases. Germline-derived CDR1 and CDR2 are SGHDT and YYEEEE. J lost 6 bases, V lost 2 bases, and 4 bases had no gene match. The CDR3 contains 15 residues. CDR3 in DNA: TGTGCCAGCAGCTTAAGACAGGGGAGTAATTCACCCCTCCACTTT. Amino acids: CASSLRQGSNSPLHF.

The gene calls are TRBV3-1 (or the pseudogene TRBV3-2) and TRBJ1-2; D gene unclear. Germline V gene lookup returns CDR1 LGHDT and CDR2 YNNKEL (reference sequence). The CDR3 has 14 amino acids. V shed 8 bases and J shed 3 bases, with 16 bases lying between them. The CDR3 sequence is CASATSYGDYGYTF. The CDR3 DNA reads as TGTGCCAGCGCCACCTCCTACGGGGACTATGGCTACACCTTC.

The rearrangement uses TRBV24-1 and TRBJ2-5; D remains ambiguous. Trimming took 4 bases from V and 8 from J, leaving 13 bases between them. CDR1 KGHDR and CDR2 SFDVKD come from the germline V gene. This CDR3 is built from 13 residues. The CDR3 loop reads CATSDPSVGTQYF. In DNA, the CDR3 is TGTGCCACCAGTGACCCCAGTGTCGGAACCCAGTACTTC.

The chain recombines TRBV14 with TRBJ2-3, with 11 bases fitting TRBD2. Trimming removed 4 bases from V and 2 bases from J; junction bases left unmatched: 17. Germline values: CDR1 SGHDN, CDR2 FVKESK. CDR3 length: 20 amino acids. The CDR3 here is CASSLLSASGGFGNTDTQYF. The CDR3 nucleotides read TGTGCCAGCAGCCTCCTATCGGCTAGCGGGGGGTTCGGCAACACAGATACGCAGTATTTT.

This clone was detected a few times. This chain joins TRBV5-1 and TRBJ1-2; D unresolved. The germline CDR1 and CDR2 sequences are SGHRS and YFSETQ. V was pared by 3 bases and J by 6 bases, with 12 bases between. The CDR3 is made up of 13 amino acids. The CDR3 coding sequence is TGCGCCAGCAGCTGGGGTGGGTCGGATGGCTACACCTTC. This translates into CASSWGGSDGYTF.

The chain couples TRBV6-5 to TRBJ2-3; D possibly matches TRBD1 or TRBD2 (6 bases each). The germline V gene has CDR1 MNHEY and CDR2 SVGAGI. Trimming cost V 2 bases and J 5 bases, with 17 bases left between them. This CDR3 region has 16 residues. DNA for the CDR3: TGTGCCAGCAGTTACCGGGGGCGCGGGACCGGAGATACGCAGTATTTT. It encodes CASSYRGRGTGDTQYF.

The rearrangement joins TRBV19 to TRBJ1-5; the D gene is possibly TRBD1 (5 bases). Germline lookup yields CDR1 LNHDA and CDR2 SQIVND (reference sequence). The length of the CDR3 is 13 residues. Trimming pared 5 bases from V and 6 bases from J, leaving 11 bases between. The CDR3 spells CASSYQRGQPQHF. CDR3 DNA: TGTGCCAGTAGTTACCAGAGGGGTCAGCCCCAGCATTTT.

This clone was observed once. The chain carries TRBV3-1 (or the pseudogene TRBV3-2) and TRBJ1-1, with 7 bases aligning to TRBD1. The germline V gene encodes CDR1 LGHDT and CDR2 YNNKEL (reference sequence). V lost 1 base to trimming and J lost 1 base; unmatched junction nucleotides: 9. This CDR3 contains 17 residues. CDR3 sequence (DNA): TGTGCCAGCAGCCAAGGGCCGTCAGGGGGTAGGAACACTGAAGCTTTCTTT. Protein sequence: CASSQGPSGGRNTEAFF.

The gene calls are TRBV5-1 and TRBJ1-6; 7 nucleotides match TRBD1. Germline-derived CDR1 and CDR2 are SGHRS and YFSETQ. This CDR3 comprises 15 residues. The junction had 8 bases not matched to a gene; V was cut back by 4 bases and J by 7 bases. CDR3 in DNA: TGCGCCAGCAGCGGAGGGACAGAAATCAATTCACCCCTCCACTTT. Residues: CASSGGTEINSPLHF.

The J gene is TRBJ2-3, the V gene TRBV5-8; tentatively, D is TRBD1 (5 bases). CDR3 size: 16 residues. CDR1 SGHTS and CDR2 YDEGEE come from the germline V gene. The germline V and J ends were trimmed by 1 base and 2 bases, with 14 bases remaining between them. The chain's CDR3 is CASSLPGRGTTDTQYF. In DNA, the CDR3 is TGTGCCAGCAGCTTGCCGGGTAGGGGAACCACAGATACGCAGTATTTT.

This clone has a handful of counts. The chain employs TRBV5-1 and TRBJ1-1, with a possible D match to TRBD1 (6 bases). This CDR3 spans 14 amino acids. The V gene's germline CDR1 is SGHRS and CDR2 YFSETQ. The V gene lost 6 bases and the J gene lost 4 bases, with 16 bases spanning the gap. The CDR3 bases are TGCGCCAGCAACTACGGACAGCGTGGCACTGAAGCTTTCTTT. It is translated as CASNYGQRGTEAFF.

This clone has a handful of counts. V is TRBV20-1 and J is TRBJ1-3; D is unresolved. Trimming took off 6 bases at V and 4 bases at J, with 4 bases between the two ends. The germline V gene encodes CDR1 DFQATT and CDR2 SNEGSKA (reference sequence). The CDR3 is 10 residues long. Here the CDR3 reads CSARGNTIYF. Here the CDR3 DNA reads TGCAGTGCCCGGGGAAACACCATATATTTT.

This chain joins TRBV19 and TRBJ2-3, with 8 positions matching TRBD2. V dropped 9 bases and J dropped 1; count of bases not matched to a gene: 15. This CDR3 has 17 amino acids. Germline assignment: CDR1 LNHDA and CDR2 SQIVND (reference sequence). CDR3 in DNA: TGTGCCAGGTGTCCTCGGAAACGGGGGGGCGGCACAGATACGCAGTATTTT. Amino acids: CARCPRKRGGGTDTQYF.

The chain has TRBV7-9 and TRBJ1-1; 7 bases match TRBD1. CDR1 and CDR2 from the germline V gene are SEHNR and FQNEAQ (reference sequence). This CDR3 comprises 17 residues. With 4 bases clipped from V and 0 bases from J, the junction kept 11 bases outside the gene matches. CDR3 bases: TGTGCCAGCAGCTCCGCCGGACAGGCGGGGATGAACACTGAAGCTTTCTTT. This translates into CASSSAGQAGMNTEAFF.

The rearrangement joins TRBV5-1 to TRBJ1-2; possibly TRBD1 for D (6 bases). Germline V CDR1 and CDR2: SGHRS, YFSETQ. The ends were cut back, 4 bases at V and 4 bases at J, with 17 bases in the middle. There are 15 residues in the CDR3. DNA for the CDR3: TGCGCCAGCAGCCTAAGCCCACAGGGAGGCTATGGCTACACCTTC. Translation gives CASSLSPQGGYGYTF.

This chain links TRBV4-3 with TRBJ2-2; D is possibly TRBD2 (6 bases). This CDR3 contains 15 residues. Trimming pared 2 bases from V and 5 bases from J, leaving 12 bases between. The germline gives CDR1 LGHNA, CDR2 YSLEER. In DNA, the CDR3 is TGCGCCAGCAGCCAACTCAGGAGGGGAACCGGGGAGCTGTTTTTT. It codes for CASSQLRRGTGELFF.